This T cell receptor (beta chain) was retrieved from a study of blood T cell repertoires in COVID-19. Per the authors' pipeline: Reference gene primers were amplified, and this amplification served to estimate nucleated cell counts. Method: immunoSEQ multiplex PCR; TCRdb's copy keeps in-frame clones and lacks some. That table gives V, J and clone size, and the DNA gave D and trimming. Of 200,000 to 250,000 clones listed, approximately 83% were seen once; the top ten hold 3% to 4%. CDR3 length: 17 amino acids. The germline V gene has CDR1 SGHVS and CDR2 FQNEAQ. V trimming: 1 base; J trimming: 0 bases; junction bases outside the gene matches: 7. Categorization into cohorts depended on clinical history that participants reported.

The J gene is TRBJ1-2, the V gene TRBV7-8, with 8 bases aligning to TRBD1. Material: PBMCs or T cells enriched from blood (not recorded which). This TCR came from a woman aged 55-70 years who had recovered from COVID-19. The CDR3 sequence is CASSLVYRTGTNYGYTF. The CDR3 DNA reads TGTGCCAGCAGCTTAGTTTATCGGACAGGGACTAACTATGGCTACACCTTC.